The following is a T cell receptor (beta chain) sequence with its context. Its matching antigen is unknown. This CDR3 region has 15 residues. Germline loops: CDR1 KGHDR, CDR2 SFDVKD. The data were taken from a study of T cells expressing NK-cell markers. Study-wide results and limits: No clear determination of HCMV specificity was made for expanded NKG2C+ T cell clones.

After re-calling the 5' RACE reads, TCRdb lists one entry per CDR3 protein, DNA absent. The sample totals 500,000 to 700,000 distinct CDR3 sequences. The TCR was taken from a man aged 18-30 years in good health. The chain couples TRBV24-1 to TRBJ2-3; there is no DNA to check the TCRdb D call of TRBD2. Sequenced sample: blood T cells: a sorted CD56 or NKG2C T cell subset, CD4+ or CD8+ T cells, or bulk PBMC T cells (not recorded which). CDR3 amino acids: CATSEEGPGTDTQYF.